One and the same sample provided the 26 T cell receptor beta chains below, sequenced in a study of T cell changes during pregnancy in multiple sclerosis. This table comes from immunoSEQ multiplex PCR, and its TCRdb copy is limited to in-frame clones, with some not included. This table holds roughly 110,000 clones, around 93% found once. Source: peripheral blood, taken in the third trimester of pregnancy. The receptors come from a female donor in good health, enrolled as a control in a pregnancy study.

This chain uses TRBV30 with TRBJ1-2, with a tentative D call TRBD1 (6 bases). Germline CDR1 GTSNPN, CDR2 SVGIG (reference sequence). This CDR3 is 14 amino acids long. V lost 4 bases and J 5 bases, leaving 17 bases between the germline ends. CDR3 DNA: TGTGCCTGGATGGGCAGGGGTCGTGTTTATGGCTACACCTTC. It translates to CAWMGRGRVYGYTF.

J is TRBJ1-3 and V is TRBV6-5; D gene unclear. Germline lookup yields CDR1 MNHEY and CDR2 SVGAGI. This CDR3 is 14 amino acids long. V lost 4 bases to trimming and J lost 4 bases, with 11 bases between them. The chain's CDR3 is CASSSPPRGNTIYF. CDR3 in DNA: TGTGCCAGCAGTTCCCCTCCGCGGGGAAACACCATATATTTT.

This chain uses TRBV5-8 with TRBJ2-3, with 9 bases identical to TRBD2. V shed 3 bases and J 1 base; nucleotides not matched to a gene: 12. The CDR3 has 18 amino acids. Germline V lookup: CDR1 SGHTS, CDR2 YDEGEE. The CDR3 bases are TGTGCCAGCAGCTGGGGTGGGTGGACTAGCGATGGCACAGATACGCAGTATTTT. Its protein is CASSWGGWTSDGTDTQYF.

The CDR3 DNA sequence: TGTGCCAGCAGCTTCGACAGGTTGAACACTGAAGCTTTCTTT. This sequence encodes CASSFDRLNTEAFF. This chain uses TRBV7-3 with TRBJ1-1; D perhaps matches TRBD1 (6 bases). V was cut by 3 bases and J by 0 bases, with 8 bases left in between. The CDR3 length is 14 residues. CDR1 SGHTA and CDR2 FQGTGA come from the germline V gene.

This clone was detected once. The J gene is TRBJ2-3, the V gene TRBV11-3; D gene unclear. The CDR3 is 14 amino acids. Trimming took 5 bases from V and 1 from J, leaving 10 bases between them. Looked up from germline, CDR1 is SGHNT and CDR2 is YENEEA. The CDR3 DNA reads as TGTGCCAGCAGCGAAGACTCCGGCACAGATACGCAGTATTTT. Translation gives CASSEDSGTDTQYF.

This chain connects TRBV5-6 to TRBJ1-5; possibly TRBD1 for D (5 bases). V was cut by 2 bases and J by 10 bases, with 22 bases left in between. CDR1 and CDR2 (germline): SGHDT, YYEEEE. This CDR3 is 16 amino acids long. The CDR3 loop reads CASSFSAGSTPGPQHF. Here the CDR3 DNA reads TGTGCCAGCAGCTTTTCCGCAGGGTCTACCCCGGGTCCCCAGCATTTT.

The chain is built from TRBV15 and TRBJ1-2; D is uncertain. Trimming removed 3 bases from V and 0 bases from J, with 14 bases in between. This CDR3 has 16 residues. The V gene's germline CDR1 is LNHNV and CDR2 YYDKDF (reference sequence). The CDR3 DNA sequence: TGTGCCACCAGCAGTAATACAGCAAACTCTAACTATGGCTACACCTTC. Its translation is CATSSNTANSNYGYTF.

CDR3 nucleotide sequence: TGTGCCAGCAGGGGGACAGGCTTATCCTACGAGCAGTACTTC. It specifies CASRGTGLSYEQYF. The V and J genes are TRBV2 and TRBJ2-7; 8 bases map to TRBD1. Germline loops: CDR1 SNHLY, CDR2 FYNNEI. The CDR3 loop spans 14 amino acids. The trim removed 6 bases at V and 1 base at J, leaving 5 bases unmatched.

The chain recombines TRBV5-6 with TRBJ2-7; TRBD2 matches at 14 bases. The CDR3 spans 16 residues. Losses at the gene ends were 6 bases for V and 1 base for J; bases not matched to a gene: 6. CDR1 SGHDT and CDR2 YYEEEE come from the germline V gene. As DNA, the CDR3 is TGTGCCAGCACCAAGACTAGCGGGGGGGATTCCTACGAGCAGTACTTC. Protein: CASTKTSGGDSYEQYF.

The V and J genes are TRBV4-1 and TRBJ1-2; 7 nucleotides agree with TRBD1. V lost 1 base, J lost 4 bases, and 3 bases stayed unmatched. The CDR3 extends over 14 amino acids. Germline CDR1 and CDR2: MGHRA and YSYEKL. DNA of the CDR3: TGCGCCAGCAGCCAAGGACAGGGAAGCTATGGCTACACCTTC. Amino acid sequence: CASSQGQGSYGYTF.

This clone appeared a single time. V gene TRBV5-1 combines with J gene TRBJ2-3; 14 nucleotides agree with TRBD2. The CDR3 extends over 15 amino acids. Trimming took 5 bases from V and 5 from J; bases not matched to a gene: 4. Germline V CDR1 and CDR2: SGHRS, YFSETQ. The CDR3 loop is CASRSTSGGVDTQYF. In DNA form, the CDR3 reads TGCGCCAGCAGATCGACTAGCGGGGGGGTAGATACGCAGTATTTT.

CDR3 bases: TGCGCCAGCAGCCAAGCTCACTTGAACACCGGGGAGCTGTTTTTT. Translation: CASSQAHLNTGELFF. This chain links TRBV4-3 with TRBJ2-2; D ambiguous. CDR3 size: 15 residues. The V gene's germline CDR1 is LGHNA and CDR2 YSLEER. Deletions cut 1 base from V and 1 base from J, with 7 bases between.

This sequence joins TRBV4-3 and TRBJ2-3, with D tentatively TRBD2 (6 bases). This CDR3 is built from 16 residues. Trimming took off 0 bases at V and 3 bases at J, with 13 bases between the two ends. Per the germline V gene, CDR1 is LGHNA and CDR2 is YSLEER. The CDR3 reads CASSQDGGDFTDTQYF. CDR3 nucleotide sequence: TGCGCCAGCAGCCAAGATGGAGGGGACTTTACAGATACGCAGTATTTT.

The rearrangement joins TRBV7-9 to TRBJ1-1; D unclear. CDR1 and CDR2 from the germline V gene are SEHNR and FQNEAQ (reference sequence). Trimming stripped 7 bases from V and 4 bases from J, with 13 bases between. The CDR3 extends over 13 amino acids. The CDR3 region has the DNA TGTGCCAGCACTTACGGTATCGGCACTGAAGCTTTCTTT. Protein sequence: CASTYGIGTEAFF.

The chain joins TRBV5-5 to TRBJ2-7, with 10 nucleotides matching TRBD1. Germline CDR1 is SGHKS and CDR2 is YYEKEE (reference sequence). The trim removed 3 bases at V and 4 bases at J, leaving 7 bases unmatched. CDR3 size: 15 residues. The DNA of the CDR3 is TGTGCCAGCAGCTCAGGGACAGGGGCGTTGTACGAGCAGTACTTC. It is translated as CASSSGTGALYEQYF.

V is TRBV7-2 and J is TRBJ2-7; 7 bases match TRBD1. CDR3 length: 13 amino acids. V lost 5 bases and J lost 6; bases outside the gene matches: 7. The germline CDR1 and CDR2 sequences are SGHTA and FQGNSA. Here the CDR3 DNA reads TGTGCCAGCAGCGGAAGACAGGGCGGCGAGCAGTACTTC. It is translated as CASSGRQGGEQYF.

V and J are TRBV7-2 and TRBJ2-5, with D hard to call. Trimming left V 2 bases short and J 2 bases short, with 9 bases between. Germline V gene lookup returns CDR1 SGHTA and CDR2 FQGNSA. The CDR3 totals 14 residues. The CDR3 region is CASSLWSVQETQYF. For the CDR3, the DNA is TGTGCCAGCAGCTTATGGAGCGTTCAAGAGACCCAGTACTTC.

The chain joins TRBV9 to TRBJ1-1; D perhaps matches TRBD1 (5 bases). The V end lost 6 bases, the J end lost 0 bases, and 15 bases lay between the germline ends. The germline V gene encodes CDR1 SGDLS and CDR2 YYNGEE. The CDR3 spans 15 residues. The CDR3 DNA sequence: TGTGCCAGCACCTCCGGGGGAGACATGAACACTGAAGCTTTCTTT. It codes for CASTSGGDMNTEAFF.

The CDR3 sequence: CASSLSWGPRETQYF. In DNA form, the CDR3 reads TGTGCCAGCAGCTTAAGCTGGGGCCCTAGAGAGACCCAGTACTTC. V is TRBV7-9 and J is TRBJ2-5; D possibly corresponds to TRBD1 (5 bases). Germline CDR1 SEHNR, CDR2 FQNEAQ (reference sequence). This CDR3 is 15 amino acids long. V lost 2 bases and J 4 bases, leaving 14 bases between the germline ends.

This chain joins TRBV19 and TRBJ2-2; D is unclear. The CDR3 totals 14 residues. CDR1 and CDR2 from the germline V gene are LNHDA and SQIVND (reference sequence). Trimming took off 4 bases at V and 3 bases at J, with 9 bases between the two ends. The DNA of the CDR3 is TGTGCCAGTAGTAACCCCTCAGACACCGGGGAGCTGTTTTTT. It encodes CASSNPSDTGELFF.

The V gene is TRBV2, the J gene TRBJ2-3; tentatively, D is TRBD1 (6 bases). Trimming left V 9 bases short and J 0 bases short, with 10 bases between. The CDR3 consists of 13 residues. Germline CDR1 reads SNHLY; CDR2 reads FYNNEI. The CDR3 DNA is TGTGCCAGACGAGGACAGAGCACAGATACGCAGTATTTT. Protein sequence: CARRGQSTDTQYF.

V usage is TRBV27 and J usage is TRBJ1-5, with a weak D call TRBD1 (6 bases). Trimming left V 5 bases short and J 4 bases short, with 12 bases between. CDR3 length: 14 residues. Germline V lookup: CDR1 MNHEY, CDR2 SMNVEV (reference sequence). DNA of the CDR3: TGTGCCAGCAGTGAATCAGGGGTGAATCAGCCCCAGCATTTT. Amino acids: CASSESGVNQPQHF.

V and J are TRBV9 and TRBJ2-3; 9 positions agree with TRBD1. The CDR3 spans 14 residues. Trimming took 2 bases from V and 4 from J; bases not matched to a gene: 2. Germline CDR1 and CDR2: SGDLS and YYNGEE. CDR3 bases: TGTGCCAGCAGCGTGCGGACAGGGGCAGATACGCAGTATTTT. This codes for CASSVRTGADTQYF. Full variable domain (remainder filled in from reference TRBV9 and TRBJ2-3): DSGVTQTPKHLITATGQRVTLRCSPRSGDLSVYWYQQSLDQGLQFLIQYYNGEERAKGNILERFSAQQFPDLHSELNLSSLELGDSALYFCASSVRTGADTQYFGPGTRLTVL.

This sequence joins TRBV4-3 and TRBJ2-6, with 12 bases fitting TRBD2. The trim removed 0 bases at V and 0 bases at J, leaving 3 bases unmatched. The length of the CDR3 is 19 residues. Germline V gene lookup returns CDR1 LGHNA and CDR2 YSLEER. The CDR3 sequence: CASSQEGLAGNSGANVLTF. CDR3 in DNA: TGCGCCAGCAGCCAAGAGGGACTAGCGGGTAACTCTGGGGCCAACGTCCTGACTTTC.

The genes are TRBV2 and TRBJ2-3; the D gene is possibly TRBD2 (7 bases). The CDR3 runs to 14 residues. The V gene lost 1 base and the J gene lost 4 bases, with 9 bases spanning the gap. Germline values: CDR1 SNHLY, CDR2 FYNNEI. The CDR3 DNA is TGTGCCAGCAGTGAAGGAGGGGGGGCAGATACGCAGTATTTT. As protein: CASSEGGGADTQYF.

The chain carries TRBV5-4 and TRBJ2-5; D is perhaps TRBD1 (6 bases). Germline values: CDR1 SGHNT, CDR2 YYREEE (reference sequence). V was cut by 3 bases and J by 4 bases, with 13 bases left in between. The CDR3 covers 14 residues. CDR3 residues: CASSSQGEGETQYF. The CDR3 DNA is TGTGCCAGCAGCTCACAGGGTGAAGGAGAGACCCAGTACTTC.